The 14 T cell receptor beta chains given below trace back to one sample, sequenced in a study of T cell repertoires in cytomegalovirus infection (dated by TCRdb to about 2019). The treatment or condition label here, explained by the study, means: in vitro stimulation with specific CMV peptide epitopes to enrich CMV-specific T cells. What these receptors recognize is not known. Sequencing instrument: Illumina HiSeq 1500. The public sequencing data were trimmed at Q25 with fastp and processed into clonotypes with MiXCR by TCRdb, which kept only in-frame beta chains. Rows merge per CDR3 protein into single entries with the most common DNA and genes. The sample contains more than 300,000 distinct CDR3 sequences, about 35% of them found a single time. Of the sample, about 14% is held by the ten largest clones. Sequenced here: cultured PBMCs, sampled from culture after CMV antigen stimulation. All receptors derive from a human donor in good health (CMV status not recorded). Some clones in this sample may be carry-over from other donors' samples.

The CDR3 bases are TGTGCCAGCAGTTACCGCTCCTCTGGAAACACCATATATTTT. It specifies CASSYRSSGNTIYF. This chain links TRBV6-9 with TRBJ1-3; no firm D call. CDR3 length: 14 residues. Germline CDR1 reads MNHGY; CDR2 reads SVAAGI. Trimming stripped 3 bases from V and 0 bases from J, with 6 bases between.

This sequence joins TRBV7-4 and TRBJ2-1; the D call may be TRBD1 or TRBD2 (6 bases each). Germline loops: CDR1 SGHVT, CDR2 SQSDAQ. Trimming cost V 8 bases and J 4 bases, with 15 bases left between them. The CDR3 is 14 residues long. The CDR3 DNA follows: TGTGCCAGCGCACCAGGCGGGACATACAATGAGCAGTTCTTC. Amino acids: CASAPGGTYNEQFF.

This clonotype was recorded a few times. The chain is built from TRBV12-5 and TRBJ2-1, with TRBD2 matching over 7 bases. In germline, CDR1 is LGHNT, CDR2 FRNRAP. J lost 12 bases, V lost 0 bases, and 17 bases had no gene match. CDR3 length: 17 amino acids. CDR3 residues: CASGLVLGAGVPRWQFF. In DNA, the CDR3 is TGTGCTAGTGGTTTGGTACTAGGCGCGGGAGTTCCGAGGTGGCAGTTCTTC.

V gene TRBV5-6 combines with J gene TRBJ2-5, with TRBD2 matching over 12 bases. The CDR3 extends over 16 amino acids. Per the germline V gene, CDR1 is SGHDT and CDR2 is YYEEEE. With V trimmed by 4 bases and J by 2 bases, 6 bases remained unmatched. For the CDR3, the DNA is TGTGCCAGCAGCGAGCCCGGGACTAGCGGGCAAGAGACCCAGTACTTC. Translation gives CASSEPGTSGQETQYF.

J is TRBJ1-3 and V is TRBV29-1; D is possibly TRBD1 (5 bases). From germline, CDR1 is SQVTM and CDR2 ANQGSEA. The CDR3 spans 13 residues. Trimming pared 4 bases from V and 1 base from J, leaving 8 bases between. In DNA form, the CDR3 reads TGCAGCGTTGGGGGCAGTTCTGGAAACACCATATATTTT. This encodes CSVGGSSGNTIYF.

The chain is built from TRBV7-2 and TRBJ1-5; the D gene is possibly TRBD1 (6 bases). The germline V gene has CDR1 SGHTA and CDR2 FQGNSA. V was trimmed by 4 bases and J by 1 base, leaving 8 bases between them. This CDR3 contains 14 residues. CDR3 loop: CASSWTVSNQPQHF. CDR3 in DNA: TGTGCCAGCAGCTGGACAGTAAGCAATCAGCCCCAGCATTTT.

V usage is TRBV7-2 and J usage is TRBJ2-1, with D unclear. The V gene lost 5 bases and the J gene lost 6 bases, with 11 bases spanning the gap. The CDR3 length is 13 residues. Per the germline V gene, CDR1 is SGHTA and CDR2 is FQGNSA. This chain's CDR3 is CASSPKHRNEQFF. CDR3 in DNA: TGTGCCAGCAGCCCCAAGCATCGCAATGAGCAGTTCTTC.

This clonotype was found a few times. The rearrangement joins TRBV6-2 or TRBV6-3 to TRBJ2-5; either TRBD1 or TRBD2 may fit D (5 bases each). This CDR3 is built from 13 residues. Trimming took 5 bases from V and 5 from J, leaving 12 bases between them. Germline lookup yields CDR1 MNHEY and CDR2 SVGEGT. The CDR3 DNA sequence: TGTGCCAGCAGTAAGCAGGGAGCGGAGACCCAGTACTTC. The encoded protein is CASSKQGAETQYF.

V gene TRBV6-1 combines with J gene TRBJ2-7; TRBD1 matches at 8 bases. From germline, CDR1 is MNHNS and CDR2 SASEGT. V dropped 6 bases and J dropped 6; count of bases not matched to a gene: 7. This CDR3 has 13 residues. CDR3 residues: CASSDRGGGEQYV. CDR3 sequence (DNA): TGTGCCAGCAGCGACAGGGGTGGAGGCGAGCAGTACGTC.

This clonotype has only a few counts. The genes are TRBV7-2 and TRBJ2-1, with TRBD2 matching over 7 bases. V lost 5 bases, J lost 12 bases, and 19 bases stayed unmatched. This CDR3 is 16 amino acids long. Per the germline V gene, CDR1 is SGHTA and CDR2 is FQGNSA. The CDR3 protein is CASSPTRAGDRSGQFF. The CDR3 nucleotides read TGTGCCAGCAGCCCAACGCGGGCGGGGGACCGCTCGGGGCAGTTCTTC.

This rearrangement joins TRBV7-9 to TRBJ1-1; D remains unclear. Germline CDR1 and CDR2: SEHNR and FQNEAQ (reference sequence). Trimming pared 3 bases from V and 8 bases from J, leaving 10 bases between. This CDR3 region has 12 residues. Written as DNA, the CDR3 is TGTGCCAGCAGCTTGGAGAACAGCGAAGCTTTCTTT. Its translation is CASSLENSEAFF.

In its sample, this clonotype was seen a few times. The rearrangement uses TRBV5-1 and TRBJ2-5, with TRBD2 matching over 13 bases. V lost 4 bases, J lost 10 bases, and 1 base stayed unmatched. The CDR3 extends over 12 amino acids. Per the germline V gene, CDR1 is SGHRS and CDR2 is YFSETQ. CDR3 in amino acids: CASSGTSGVQYF. The CDR3 region has the DNA TGCGCCAGCAGCGGGACTAGCGGGGTCCAGTACTTC.

V gene TRBV28 combines with J gene TRBJ1-2; unclear D gene. The CDR3 totals 15 residues. CDR1 is MDHEN and CDR2 is SYDVKM in the germline V gene. V dropped 6 bases and J dropped 8 bases, with 22 bases sitting between them. CDR3 region: CASSTTAKHRAGYTF. The CDR3 region has the DNA TGTGCCAGCAGCACGACGGCGAAACACCGCGCGGGCTACACCTTC.

The J gene is TRBJ1-2, the V gene TRBV6-2 or TRBV6-3, with D uncertain. From germline, CDR1 is MNHEY and CDR2 SVGEGT. CDR3 length: 12 amino acids. Trimming cost V 3 bases and J 4 bases, with 6 bases left between them. CDR3 protein: CASSYSIYGYTF. The CDR3 DNA is TGTGCCAGCAGTTATTCCATCTATGGCTACACCTTC.